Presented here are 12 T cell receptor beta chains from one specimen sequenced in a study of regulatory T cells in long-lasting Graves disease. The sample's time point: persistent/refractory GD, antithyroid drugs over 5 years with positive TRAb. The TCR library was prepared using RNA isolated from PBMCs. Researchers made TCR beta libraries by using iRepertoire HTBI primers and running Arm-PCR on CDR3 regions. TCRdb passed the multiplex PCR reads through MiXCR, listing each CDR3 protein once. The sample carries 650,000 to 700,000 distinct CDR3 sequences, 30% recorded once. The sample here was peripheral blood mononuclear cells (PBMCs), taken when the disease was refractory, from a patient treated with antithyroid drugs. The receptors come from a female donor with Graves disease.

CDR3 nucleotides: TGCGCCAGCAGCCAAGAAGGTGCGTTAAGGGGCACTGAAGCTTTCTTT. Its protein is CASSQEGALRGTEAFF. The chain uses TRBV4-1 and TRBJ1-1; the D gene is possibly TRBD1 (5 bases). V shed 0 bases and J shed 4 bases, with 15 bases lying between them. The CDR3 consists of 16 residues. Germline-derived CDR1 and CDR2 are MGHRA and YSYEKL.

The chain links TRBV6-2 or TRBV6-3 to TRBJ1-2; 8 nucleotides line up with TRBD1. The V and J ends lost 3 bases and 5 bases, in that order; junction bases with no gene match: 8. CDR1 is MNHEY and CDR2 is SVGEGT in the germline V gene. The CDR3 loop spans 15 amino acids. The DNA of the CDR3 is TGTGCCAGCAGTTATGGGGCAGGGGGCGAGTATGGCTACACCTTC. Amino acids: CASSYGAGGEYGYTF.

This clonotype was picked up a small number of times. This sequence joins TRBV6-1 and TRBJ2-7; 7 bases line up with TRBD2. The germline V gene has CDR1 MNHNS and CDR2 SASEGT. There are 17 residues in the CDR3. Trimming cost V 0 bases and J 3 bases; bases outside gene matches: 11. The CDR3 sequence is CASSEAGPGGSIYEQYF. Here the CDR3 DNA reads TGTGCCAGCAGTGAAGCGGGTCCAGGCGGGAGTATCTACGAGCAGTACTTC.

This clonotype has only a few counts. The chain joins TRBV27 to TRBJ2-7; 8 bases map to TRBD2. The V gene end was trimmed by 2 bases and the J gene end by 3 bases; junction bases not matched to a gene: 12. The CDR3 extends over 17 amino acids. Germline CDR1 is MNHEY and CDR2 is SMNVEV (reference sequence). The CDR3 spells CASSLKLLLAENYEQYF. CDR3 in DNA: TGTGCCAGCAGTTTAAAGCTACTACTAGCGGAAAACTACGAGCAGTACTTC.

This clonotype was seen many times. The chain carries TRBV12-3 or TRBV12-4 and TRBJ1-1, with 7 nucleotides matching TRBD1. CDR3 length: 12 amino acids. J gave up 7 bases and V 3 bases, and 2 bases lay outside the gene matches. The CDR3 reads CASSLDRNEAFF. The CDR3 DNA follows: TGTGCCAGCAGTTTGGACAGGAATGAAGCTTTCTTT.

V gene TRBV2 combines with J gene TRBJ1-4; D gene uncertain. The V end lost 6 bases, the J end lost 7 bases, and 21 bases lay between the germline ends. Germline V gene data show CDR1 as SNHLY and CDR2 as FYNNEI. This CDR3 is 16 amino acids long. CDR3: CASRPHLDDAGEKLFF. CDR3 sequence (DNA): TGTGCCAGCAGACCCCATTTGGACGACGCGGGTGAAAAACTGTTTTTT.

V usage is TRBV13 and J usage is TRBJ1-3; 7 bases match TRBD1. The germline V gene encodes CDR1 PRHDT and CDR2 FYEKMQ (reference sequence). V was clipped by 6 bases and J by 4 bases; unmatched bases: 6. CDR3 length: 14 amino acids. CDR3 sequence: CASRGTGEGNTIYF. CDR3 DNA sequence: TGTGCCAGCAGGGGAACAGGGGAAGGAAACACCATATATTTT.

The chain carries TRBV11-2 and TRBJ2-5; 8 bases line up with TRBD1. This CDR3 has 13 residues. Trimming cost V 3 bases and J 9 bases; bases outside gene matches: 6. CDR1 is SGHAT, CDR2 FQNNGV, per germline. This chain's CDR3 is CASSLDREAPQYF. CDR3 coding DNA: TGTGCCAGCAGCTTGGACAGGGAGGCCCCCCAGTACTTC.

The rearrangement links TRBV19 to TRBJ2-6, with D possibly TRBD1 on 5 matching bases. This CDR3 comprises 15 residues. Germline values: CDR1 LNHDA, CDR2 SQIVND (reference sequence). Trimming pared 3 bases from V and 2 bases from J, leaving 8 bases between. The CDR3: CASSIQGAGANVLTF. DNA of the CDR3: TGTGCCAGTAGTATCCAGGGTGCTGGGGCCAACGTCCTGACTTTC. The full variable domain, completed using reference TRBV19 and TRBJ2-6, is DGGITQSPKYLFRKEGQNVTLSCEQNLNHDAMYWYRQDPGQGLRLIYYSQIVNDFQKGDIAEGYSVSREKKESFPLTVTSAQKNPTAFYLCASSIQGAGANVLTFGAGSRLTVL.

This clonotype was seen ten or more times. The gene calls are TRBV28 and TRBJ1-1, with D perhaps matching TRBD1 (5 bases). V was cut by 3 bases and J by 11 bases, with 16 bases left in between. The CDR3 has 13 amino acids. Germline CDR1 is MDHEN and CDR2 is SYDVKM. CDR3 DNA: TGTGCCAGCAGTTTTCGACAGCCCAACCGGGCTTTCTTT. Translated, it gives CASSFRQPNRAFF.

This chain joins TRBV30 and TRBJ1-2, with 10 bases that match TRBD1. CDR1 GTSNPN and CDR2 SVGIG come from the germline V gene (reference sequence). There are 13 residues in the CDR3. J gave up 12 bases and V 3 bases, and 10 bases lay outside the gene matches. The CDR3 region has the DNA TGTGCCTGGAGCGGCCGGGACAGGGGAGAGAACACCTTC. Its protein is CAWSGRDRGENTF.

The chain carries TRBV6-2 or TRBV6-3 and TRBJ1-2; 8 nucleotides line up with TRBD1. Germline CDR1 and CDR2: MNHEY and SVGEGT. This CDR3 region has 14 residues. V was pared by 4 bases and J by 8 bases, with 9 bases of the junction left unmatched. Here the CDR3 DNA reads TGTGCCAGCAGTTGGAGACAGGGGCCTTGGGGCTACACCTTC. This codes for CASSWRQGPWGYTF.